This T cell receptor (beta chain) was sequenced during a study of human T cells and chemical hapten exposure. Time point here: pre-sensitization, week 0. Treatment: therapeutic diphenylcyclopropenone sensitization with weekly scalp DPC. Many counts were recorded for this clonotype. TCRdb independently ran MiXCR on the RACE reads; one entry per CDR3 protein. The profile shows tens of thousands of distinct CDR3 sequences, approximately 10% of them singletons. The germline V and J ends were trimmed by 1 base and 0 bases, with 4 bases remaining between them. Germline loops: CDR1 LGHDT, CDR2 YNNKEL (reference sequence). This CDR3 has 14 amino acids.

This clonotype was obtained from a woman between 35 and 50 years old with alopecia areata. Some clones in this sample may be carry-over from other donors' samples. This specimen consisted of whole blood, obtained in connection with sensitization to the hapten diphenylcyclopropenone (DPC). The chain couples TRBV3-1 to TRBJ1-3; no firm D call. CDR3 sequence reads: CASSQGYSGNTIYF. The CDR3 DNA reads TGTGCCAGCAGCCAAGGGTACTCTGGAAACACCATATATTTT.